This TCR beta chain was sequenced during a study of cytotoxic CD8 clonotypes in ibrutinib-treated CLL. Clones were sequenced by immunoSEQ multiplex PCR, and TCRdb holds only the in-frame ones, with some missing. Of nearly 100,000 clones listed, 70% to 80% are singletons. Trimming took 7 bases from V and 1 from J, leaving 10 bases between them. CDR1 is SNHLY and CDR2 is FYNNEI in the germline V gene. The CDR3 runs 13 residues. The sequence was collected from a human donor with chronic lymphocytic leukemia. The sequences come from PBMCs, collected after 12 months of ibrutinib treatment. This sequence joins TRBV2 and TRBJ1-1; D remains unclear. CDR3 amino acids: CASTGVGNTEAFF. DNA of the CDR3: TGTGCCAGCACAGGCGTTGGGAACACTGAAGCTTTCTTT.